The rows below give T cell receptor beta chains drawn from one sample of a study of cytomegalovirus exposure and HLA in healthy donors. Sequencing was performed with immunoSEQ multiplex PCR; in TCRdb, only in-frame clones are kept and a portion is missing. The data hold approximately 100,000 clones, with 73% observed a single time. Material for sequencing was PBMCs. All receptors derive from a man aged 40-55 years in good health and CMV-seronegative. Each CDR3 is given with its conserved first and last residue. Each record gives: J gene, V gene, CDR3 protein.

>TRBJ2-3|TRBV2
CASRADTDTQYF
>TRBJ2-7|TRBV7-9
CASSPEKGQEYEQYF
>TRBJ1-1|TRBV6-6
CASSYPTPEAFF
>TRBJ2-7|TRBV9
CASSVPSPRPAYEQYF
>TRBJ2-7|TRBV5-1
CASSLNTGLAGGEYYEQYF
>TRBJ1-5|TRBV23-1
CASSPFWDREWVRSNQPQHF
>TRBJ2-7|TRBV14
CASSLRRGYEQYF
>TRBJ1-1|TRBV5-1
CASSLDSIAGAEAFF
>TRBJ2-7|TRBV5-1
CASSLGTGLTYEQYF
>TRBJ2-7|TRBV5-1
CASSEFPTRDTYYEQYF
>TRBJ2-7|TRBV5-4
CASSQGTSGDSYEQYF
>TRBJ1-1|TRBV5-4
CASSRGGNTEAFF
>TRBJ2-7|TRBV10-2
CASSDLLEQYF
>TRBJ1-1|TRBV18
CASSPPWSVDTEAFF
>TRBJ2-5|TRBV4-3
CASSQDTGEVTETQYF
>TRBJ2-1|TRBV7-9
CASSVTRQNNEQFF
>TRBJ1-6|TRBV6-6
CASSYRQGPNSPLHF
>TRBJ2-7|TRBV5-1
CASSLGQGNSYEQYF
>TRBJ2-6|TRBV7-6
CASSYLDLTGGDTYSGANVLTF
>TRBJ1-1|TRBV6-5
CASHGQGRLNTEAFF
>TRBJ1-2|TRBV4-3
CASSQDERGSSGYTF
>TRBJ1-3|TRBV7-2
CASSLQGKAGNTIYF
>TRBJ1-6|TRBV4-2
CASSQDGGPLSPLHF
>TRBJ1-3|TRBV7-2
CASSLSLTNSGNTIYF
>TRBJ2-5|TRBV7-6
CASSSWRETQYF
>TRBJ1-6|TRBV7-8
CASSLTGNNSPLHF
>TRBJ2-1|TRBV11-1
CASSLGAGNEQFF
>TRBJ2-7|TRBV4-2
CASSQVPGGTATYEQYF
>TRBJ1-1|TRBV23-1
CASSQSGSRQSEAFF
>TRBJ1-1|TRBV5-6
CASILGGAGYTEAFF
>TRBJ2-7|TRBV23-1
CASSHQACYEQYF
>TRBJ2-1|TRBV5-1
CASSTPGGRNEQFF
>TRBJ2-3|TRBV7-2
CASSAGLAATDTQYF
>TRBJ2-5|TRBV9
CASSQTTSGGQETQYF
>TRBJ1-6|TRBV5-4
CASSLEGASSPLHF
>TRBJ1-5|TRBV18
CASSPKVGSGQPQHF
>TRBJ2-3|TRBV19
CASSIIGRCF
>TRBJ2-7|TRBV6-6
CASSSTGKTYEQYF
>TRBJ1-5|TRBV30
CAWGAGYQPQHF
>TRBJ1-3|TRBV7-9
CASSYPGHYSGNTIYF
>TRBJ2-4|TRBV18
CASSPSTGGELYF